The source of this TCR beta chain is a study of T cells in Graves' hyperthyroidism and ophthalmopathy. The study's findings and limits: Most thyroid-expanded clonotypes above 0.001 were also found in blood.

V lost 0 bases and J lost 5; bases outside the gene matches: 5. CDR3 length: 15 amino acids. The germline CDR1 and CDR2 sequences are SGHRS and YFSETQ. RNA transcripts served as the template for amplifying TCR beta CDR3 regions. RT-PCR in the first round (using the HTBI primer set) targeted the TCR CDR3. TCRdb processed the multiplex PCR reads anew with MiXCR; each CDR3 protein has one entry. This table holds hundreds of thousands of distinct CDR3 sequences, roughly 15% found once. This clonotype was counted ten times or more. The target antigen is unknown. The study left out patients who had uncontrolled infection, other autoimmune disease, pregnancy or lactation. The diagnoses drew upon clinical symptoms, serum thyroxine and TRAb, thyroid ultrasound and orbital computed tomography. Extraction of PBMCs used 8.5 to 10 ml of fresh peripheral blood.

This TCR came from a woman in her 50s with Graves' ophthalmopathy. The J gene is TRBJ2-1, the V gene TRBV5-1; 7 bases map to TRBD1. Sequenced material: blood. CDR3 loop: CASSLVLGTDNEQFF. DNA of the CDR3: TGCGCCAGCAGCTTGGTCTTGGGGACAGACAATGAGCAGTTCTTC.